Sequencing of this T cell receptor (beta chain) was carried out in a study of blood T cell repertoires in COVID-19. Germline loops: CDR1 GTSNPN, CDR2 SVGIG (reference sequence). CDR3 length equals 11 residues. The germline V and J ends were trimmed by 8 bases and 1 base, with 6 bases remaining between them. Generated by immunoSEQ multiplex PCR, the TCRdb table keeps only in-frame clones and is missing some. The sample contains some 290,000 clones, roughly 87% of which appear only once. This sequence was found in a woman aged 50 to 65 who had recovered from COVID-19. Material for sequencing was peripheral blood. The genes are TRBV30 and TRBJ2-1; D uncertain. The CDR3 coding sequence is TGTGCCGGGGTATCCTACAATGAGCAGTTCTTC. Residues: CAGVSYNEQFF. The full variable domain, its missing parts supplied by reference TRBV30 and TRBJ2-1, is SQTIHQWPATLVQPVGSPLSLECTVEGTSNPNLYWYRQAAGRGLQLLFYSVGIGQISSEVPQNLSASRPQDRQFILSSKKLLLSDSGFYLCAGVSYNEQFFGPGTRLTVL.